Each of the 27 T cell receptor beta chains below was sequenced from the same sample in a study of control samples from healthy donors and cancer patients. Only in-frame clones appear in the TCRdb table, and some are missing; sequencing was by immunoSEQ multiplex PCR. The sample has about 210,000 clones. The sample taken for sequencing was blood. Every receptor here comes from a woman aged 25 to 39 in good health.

The rearrangement joins TRBV28 to TRBJ2-1; 9 bases are a match to TRBD1. From germline, CDR1 is MDHEN and CDR2 SYDVKM. The length of the CDR3 is 15 residues. V dropped 8 bases and J dropped 9; count of bases not matched to a gene: 14. CDR3 DNA sequence: TGTGCCAGCTGGGACAGGGTGAGTGTGGAGGGTGAGCAGTTCTTC. Protein: CASWDRVSVEGEQFF.

The chain has TRBV7-2 and TRBJ2-5; TRBD2 aligns across 7 bases. This CDR3 is 18 amino acids long. The germline V gene encodes CDR1 SGHTA and CDR2 FQGNSA. The V gene end was trimmed by 2 bases and the J gene end by 1 base; junction bases not matched to a gene: 13. The CDR3 DNA is TGTGCCAGCAGCTTACATGGCGCTCGGGCTAGCGGCCAAGAGACCCAGTACTTC. The encoded protein is CASSLHGARASGQETQYF.

The rearrangement links TRBV28 to TRBJ1-6; 12 nucleotides agree with TRBD1. The CDR3 contains 14 residues. The V segment lost 8 bases and the J segment 7 bases; nucleotides outside the gene matches: 3. Germline CDR1 is MDHEN and CDR2 is SYDVKM. The CDR3, as DNA: TGTGCCAGCGGGACAGGGGGCAACAATTCACCCCTCCACTTT. This translates into CASGTGGNNSPLHF.

The V and J genes are TRBV9 and TRBJ2-3; D remains unclear. The CDR3 spans 14 residues. Deletions cut 0 bases from V and 1 base from J, with 6 bases between. Germline V gene lookup returns CDR1 SGDLS and CDR2 YYNGEE. CDR3 coding DNA: TGTGCCAGCAGCGTAGAGCCCGGCACAGATACGCAGTATTTT. Its protein product is CASSVEPGTDTQYF.

The chain joins TRBV19 to TRBJ1-4, with D possibly matching TRBD1 (6 bases). The CDR3 loop spans 13 amino acids. CDR1 is LNHDA and CDR2 is SQIVND in the germline V gene (reference sequence). Trimming removed 8 bases at V and 3 bases at J, with 10 bases between. In DNA, the CDR3 is TGTGCCAGTCACGGGGGGCCTAATGAAAAACTGTTTTTT. It encodes CASHGGPNEKLFF.

On this clone: At the DNA level, this CDR3 is encoded by other sequences in the same sample as well. This rearrangement joins TRBV6-5 to TRBJ1-3; 11 positions match TRBD1. With 0 bases clipped from V and 2 bases from J, the junction kept 0 bases outside the gene matches. CDR1 and CDR2 from the germline V gene are MNHEY and SVGAGI. This CDR3 contains 16 residues. The CDR3 spells CASSYSGQGAGNTIYF. Written as DNA, the CDR3 is TGTGCCAGCAGTTACTCGGGACAGGGGGCTGGAAACACCATATATTTT.

This chain connects TRBV20-1 to TRBJ1-1; no definite D call. CDR1 and CDR2 (germline): DFQATT, SNEGSKA (reference sequence). The CDR3 covers 11 residues. V dropped 0 bases and J dropped 8 bases, with 7 bases sitting between them. The CDR3 DNA is TGCAGTGCTAGAGAGGGGTTCGAAGCTTTCTTT. As protein: CSAREGFEAFF.

The rearrangement joins TRBV11-2 to TRBJ1-6; the D is unclear. The CDR3 contains 14 residues. Germline V gene data show CDR1 as SGHAT and CDR2 as FQNNGV. The V gene lost 8 bases and the J gene lost 1 base, with 9 bases spanning the gap. The CDR3 DNA is TGTGCCAGCGGGGTCGGGTCCTATAATTCACCCCTCCACTTT. The encoded protein is CASGVGSYNSPLHF.

The genes are TRBV27 and TRBJ1-1; weak D call: TRBD1 (5 bases). CDR3 length equals 16 residues. CDR1 MNHEY and CDR2 SMNVEV come from the germline V gene (reference sequence). With 2 bases removed from V and 1 base from J, the gap between germline ends came to 14 bases. The CDR3 loop reads CASSLPPYQGNTEAFF. CDR3 sequence (DNA): TGTGCCAGCAGTTTACCACCATACCAGGGGAACACTGAAGCTTTCTTT.

The chain links TRBV2 to TRBJ2-1; no definite D call. The CDR3 is made up of 13 amino acids. The V and J ends lost 8 bases and 4 bases respectively, with 12 bases between them. Germline V gene lookup returns CDR1 SNHLY and CDR2 FYNNEI. The chain's CDR3 is CASCPQKYNEQFF. DNA of the CDR3: TGTGCCAGCTGCCCCCAGAAATACAATGAGCAGTTCTTC.

The V gene is TRBV10-3, the J gene TRBJ2-2, with D tentatively TRBD1 (6 bases). CDR1 is ENHRY, CDR2 SYGVKD, per germline. The CDR3 is 13 amino acids. Trimming took off 8 bases at V and 7 bases at J, with 14 bases between the two ends. CDR3 nucleotide sequence: TGTGCCATCTCCCGGACAGTCGGCGGGGAGCTGTTTTTT. Translated, it gives CAISRTVGGELFF.

The CDR3 nucleotides read TGTGCCACCAGTGTCGGGGGGGCTCGGGAGCAGTACTTC. Amino acids: CATSVGGAREQYF. V and J are TRBV24-1 and TRBJ2-7; 8 nucleotides line up with TRBD2. Germline CDR1 reads KGHDR; CDR2 reads SFDVKD. CDR3 size: 13 residues. The V and J ends lost 5 bases and 7 bases, in that order; junction bases with no gene match: 6.

The CDR3 loop is CAISASGGRYEQYF. Written as DNA, the CDR3 is TGTGCCATCAGTGCTAGCGGGGGTCGGTACGAGCAGTACTTC. The chain carries TRBV10-3 and TRBJ2-7; 10 bases fit TRBD2. V shed 4 bases and J 4 bases; nucleotides not matched to a gene: 4. Germline lookup yields CDR1 ENHRY and CDR2 SYGVKD. This CDR3 region has 14 residues.

The rearrangement uses TRBV19 and TRBJ1-2; D is uncertain. In germline, CDR1 is LNHDA, CDR2 SQIVND (reference sequence). The germline V and J ends were trimmed by 5 bases and 4 bases, with 8 bases remaining between them. This CDR3 region has 12 residues. The CDR3 is CASSLEGYGYTF. CDR3 nucleotide sequence: TGTGCCAGTAGTCTGGAGGGCTATGGCTACACCTTC.

This chain links TRBV27 with TRBJ1-6, with 7 bases fitting TRBD1. J lost 12 bases, V lost 4 bases, and 18 bases had no gene match. The CDR3 contains 17 residues. CDR1 MNHEY and CDR2 SMNVEV come from the germline V gene (reference sequence). The CDR3 is CASSWIATGDGSGPLHF. CDR3 bases: TGTGCCAGCAGTTGGATAGCAACAGGGGATGGATCGGGACCCCTCCACTTT.

The chain employs TRBV7-9 and TRBJ1-5; 10 bases agree with TRBD1. There are 15 residues in the CDR3. The germline V gene has CDR1 SEHNR and CDR2 FQNEAQ (reference sequence). The ends lost 5 bases at V and 3 bases at J; junction bases unmatched: 4. The CDR3 region is CASSRQGAFNQPQHF. CDR3 bases: TGTGCCAGCAGCAGACAGGGGGCCTTCAATCAGCCCCAGCATTTT.

V usage is TRBV2 and J usage is TRBJ1-3; D unclear. Per the germline V gene, CDR1 is SNHLY and CDR2 is FYNNEI. There are 14 residues in the CDR3. With 5 bases removed from V and 0 bases from J, the gap between germline ends came to 8 bases. The CDR3 spells CASSSESSGNTIYF. The CDR3 DNA is TGTGCCAGCAGTTCAGAGAGCTCTGGAAACACCATATATTTT. The variable domain in full, completed from reference TRBV2 and TRBJ1-3, reads EPEVTQTPSHQVTQMGQEVILRCVPISNHLYFYWYRQILGQKVEFLVSFYNNEISEKSEIFDDQFSVERPDGSNFTLKIRSTKLEDSAMYFCASSSESSGNTIYFGEGSWLTVV.

The chain employs TRBV5-1 and TRBJ1-4; TRBD1 agrees at 10 bases. In germline, CDR1 is SGHRS, CDR2 YFSETQ. Germline trimming cut 2 bases from V and 5 bases from J; bases unmatched to any gene: 24. The length of the CDR3 is 22 residues. In DNA form, the CDR3 reads TGCGCCAGCAGCTTAACAGGGGTACATCCGGGACAGGGGCGTCTTGGGAATGAAAAACTGTTTTTT. As protein: CASSLTGVHPGQGRLGNEKLFF.

The chain links TRBV4-2 to TRBJ1-4, with 9 bases fitting TRBD1. The germline CDR1 and CDR2 sequences are LGHNA and YNFKEQ. The CDR3 spans 17 residues. The ends lost 3 bases at V and 8 bases at J; junction bases unmatched: 13. CDR3 DNA sequence: TGTGCCAGCAGCCACCGGGTCCCCGGGACAGGGCGCGAAAAACTGTTTTTT. Translated, it gives CASSHRVPGTGREKLFF.

The chain couples TRBV6-5 to TRBJ1-1, with D possibly being TRBD1 (5 bases). Germline values: CDR1 MNHEY, CDR2 SVGAGI. Deletions cut 0 bases from V and 11 bases from J, with 16 bases between. The CDR3 totals 14 residues. For the CDR3, the DNA is TGTGCCAGCAGTTACTCGTCGAACGGCAGGGTGGCTTTCTTT. Protein: CASSYSSNGRVAFF.

V and J are TRBV5-4 and TRBJ2-7; D might be TRBD1 (6 bases). CDR3 length equals 13 residues. CDR1 is SGHNT and CDR2 is YYREEE in the germline V gene (reference sequence). CDR3 loop: CASARGQSYEQYF. The CDR3 nucleotides are TGTGCGTCCGCCAGGGGACAATCCTACGAGCAGTACTTC.

The gene calls are TRBV5-4 and TRBJ1-2, with 7 nucleotides matching TRBD1. There are 15 residues in the CDR3. The ends lost 2 bases at V and 6 bases at J; junction bases unmatched: 10. Per the germline V gene, CDR1 is SGHNT and CDR2 is YYREEE (reference sequence). The CDR3 is CASSFGAGTEHGYTF. The CDR3 DNA is TGTGCCAGCAGCTTTGGGGCCGGGACAGAACATGGCTACACCTTC.

V usage is TRBV28 and J usage is TRBJ1-2, with TRBD1 matching 9 bases. Germline-derived CDR1 and CDR2 are MDHEN and SYDVKM. The trim removed 6 bases at V and 3 bases at J, leaving 5 bases unmatched. CDR3 size: 14 residues. The CDR3 loop is CASRAGTGYYGYTF. The CDR3 bases are TGTGCCAGCAGGGCCGGGACAGGGTACTATGGCTACACCTTC.

This sequence joins TRBV4-2 and TRBJ2-4, with TRBD1 identical over 11 bases. Germline CDR1 and CDR2: LGHNA and YNFKEQ. This CDR3 spans 18 amino acids. V trimming: 1 base; J trimming: 0 bases; junction bases outside the gene matches: 5. CDR3 loop: CASSQAGTGGLAKNIQYF. The CDR3 DNA is TGTGCCAGCAGCCAAGCGGGGACAGGGGGTTTAGCCAAAAACATTCAGTACTTC.

J is TRBJ2-3 and V is TRBV19; TRBD1 is a possible D gene (6 bases). This CDR3 contains 15 residues. CDR1 LNHDA and CDR2 SQIVND come from the germline V gene (reference sequence). Trimming cost V 6 bases and J 4 bases, with 17 bases left between them. CDR3 DNA: TGTGCCAGTAGGGCCTTTAGTGGGGGCCCAGATACGCAGTATTTT. Protein sequence: CASRAFSGGPDTQYF.

This rearrangement joins TRBV5-1 to TRBJ1-4; TRBD1 aligns across 7 bases. CDR1 and CDR2 (germline): SGHRS, YFSETQ. The trim removed 2 bases at V and 8 bases at J, leaving 3 bases unmatched. CDR3 length: 13 amino acids. The CDR3 sequence is CASSFKGGEKLFF. CDR3 nucleotide sequence: TGCGCCAGCAGCTTTAAAGGGGGCGAAAAACTGTTTTTT.

This chain connects TRBV4-2 to TRBJ2-2; 10 bases are shared with TRBD2. Trimming cost V 1 base and J 5 bases; bases outside gene matches: 1. CDR1 is LGHNA and CDR2 is YNFKEQ in the germline V gene. The CDR3 sequence is 15 residues long. The CDR3 region is CASSQALAGTGELFF. CDR3 sequence (DNA): TGTGCCAGCAGCCAAGCACTAGCGGGGACCGGGGAGCTGTTTTTT.